These 2 T cell receptor beta chains were all obtained from the same sample, sequenced in a study of CD8+ T cells in alopecia areata. Sequencing templates came from extracted RNA that was reverse transcribed into cDNA. TCRdb keeps only in-frame clones here, not all; method: immunoSEQ multiplex PCR. The table shows 200,000 to 250,000 clones, with roughly two thirds occurring only once. The input for sequencing was CD4+ T cells sorted from blood, taken at week 0. The receptor set was obtained from a human donor with alopecia areata.

The V gene is TRBV29-1, the J gene TRBJ1-4; D gene unclear. Germline assignment: CDR1 SQVTM and CDR2 ANQGSEA. CDR3 length: 12 amino acids. The V end lost 2 bases, the J end lost 8 bases, and 9 bases lay between the germline ends. CDR3 region: CSVEQSTEKLFF. In nucleotides, the CDR3 is TGCAGCGTTGAACAGTCGACCGAAAAACTGTTTTTT. Supplemented by reference TRBV29-1 and TRBJ1-4, the full variable domain reads SAVISQKPSRDICQRGTSLTIQCQVDSQVTMMFWYRQQPGQSLTLIATANQGSEATYESGFVIDKFPISRPNLTFSTLTVSNMSPEDSSIYLCSVEQSTEKLFFGSGTQLSVL.

The rearrangement uses TRBV4-1 and TRBJ1-6, with TRBD1 matching 7 bases. This CDR3 has 16 residues. Germline CDR1 MGHRA, CDR2 YSYEKL. The V segment lost 2 bases and the J segment 11 bases; nucleotides outside the gene matches: 12. The CDR3 loop is CASSQPWDSERAPLHF. In nucleotides, the CDR3 is TGCGCCAGCAGCCAACCATGGGACAGTGAACGAGCACCCCTCCACTTT.